This entry features one TCR beta chain sequence. The antigen this receptor binds is unknown. Base qualities are not recorded, but no much larger clone differs from it by a single base. This sample was taken from a study of shared clonotypes between healthy human individuals (dated by TCRdb to between 2020 and 2021). In the study overall: A couple of women and three men aged 18 to 49 years were included in the cohort. To increase sequencing depth and limit assay-specific biases, TCR repertoire library preparation and sequencing were carried out by different laboratories using diverse techniques. To estimate repertoire size and how much clonotypes are shared between individuals, the study performed deep sequencing of blood TCR repertoires from 4 to 6 healthy adults. Per donor, three plates each were used for CD4 naive and CD4 memory, two for CD8 naive, and one for CD8 memory. Leukapheresis yielded between about 0.94 and 8.9 billion PBMCs per donor.

TCR CDR3 regions were amplified from genomic DNA by multiplex PCR using the deep immunoSEQ assay. Genomic DNA extracted from each cell subset was distributed evenly over all wells of several immunoSEQ 96-well plates, and each plate served as one replicate. For sorted subsets, around 0.2 ug of genomic DNA, equivalent to tens of thousands of T cell genomes, went into each replicate PCR. Purified libraries were measured with a Qubit 3.0 fluorometer, size-checked on a Bioanalyzer 2100, and measured again with the KAPA Library Quantification kit. Each immunoSEQ 96-well plate was sequenced on its own single-read 150-cycle Illumina NextSeq 550 flow cell. In the authors' own workflow: Because the immunoSEQ output held only junctional sequences and lacked quality scores, the filtering could not match the filtering applied to full-length reads. To assign V/J genes and CDR3, sequences were annotated against IMGT germline references using PyIR, a Python wrapper for IgBLAST v1.9. Reads with weak V/J assignments (E-value above 1e-6), missing CDR3, stop codons, out-of-frame junctions, or ambiguous translated residues were removed. A V3J clonotype was defined by an identical inferred V gene, J gene, and CDR3 amino acid sequence. The percentage overlap between two repertoires was calculated by dividing the number of shared unique clonotypes by the size of the smaller repertoire. RTK rarefaction, the Chao1 estimator, and Recon v2.1 estimates of unobserved clonotypes were used to assess repertoire richness. OLGA was used to compute generation probabilities for all TCRbeta clonotypes that the gDNA method yielded from a handful of donors. TCRdb carries this immuneACCESS record with in-frame sequences only. Its versions omit some clonotypes, under half of them owing to an unresolved V gene in the studies checked, with the rest unexplained. V, J and clone size reflect that table, while D and trimming were determined from the DNA. The sample table lists 850,000 to 1,100,000 clones, approximately 80% of them with a count of one. The top ten clones comprise 0.89% of the sample.

Trimming at the junction amounts to 0 bases on V and 5 bases on J, and the germline ends lie 18 bases apart. The CDR3 holds 17 amino acids from the cysteine to the phenylalanine. Only the CDR3 region is kept as DNA, spanning 51 bases read in frame from base 1. CDR1 and CDR2, looked up from the germline V gene, are SGHRS and YFSETQ. Healthy HIV-negative adults with no recently reported acute infections or vaccinations were included as donors. Every donor was a Caucasian adult living in Nashville, Tennessee, USA. CD4+ T cells were enriched through magnetic negative selection, after which naive cells were positively selected on CD45RA and the remaining negative fraction served as the memory subset. Blood was obtained by leukapheresis, after which PBMCs were separated by Ficoll-Histopaque density gradient centrifugation and cryopreserved in liquid nitrogen vapor phase. Analytical flow cytometry was used to check the purity and quantity of every magnetically sorted T cell population. Genomic DNA was isolated from every sorted fraction and measured by UV absorbance on a Nanodrop 2000c.

Study-level results and caveats: Roughly 5.2% of naive CD4, roughly 3.6% of naive CD8, 2.3% of memory CD4, and 0.4% of memory CD8 clonotypes were shared across several donors. Sampling was restricted to blood, and TCR repertoires in tissue are likely to differ from TCR repertoires in blood. Even with the large sequencing depth, rarefaction of the sorted-subset datasets indicated that sequencing was incomplete. Based on pairwise subsampling, the degree of clonotype sharing among donors was expected to be affected by sequencing depth. Compared with non-shared clonotypes, clonotypes shared by all four sorted-subset donors had higher generation probabilities. The genetic and exposure-history diversity represented was limited by the small number of donors. Larger estimated clonotype richness was generally found for naive subsets than for memory subsets.

Sequencing was performed on memory CD4+ T cells from PBMCs. The sample's cell subset or site label, in plain terms: CD45RA-negative fraction. The sequence was collected from a man aged 18 to 30 in good health. Some clones in this sample may be carry-over from other donors' samples. The chain is made from TRBV5-1 and TRBJ2-1; the D gene cannot be resolved beyond TRBD1 or TRBD2, each matching 5 bases. The DNA sequence is as follows: TGCGCCAGCAGCTTGGTCCCCCGGGGATCAGGGAACAATGAGCAGTTCTTC. Its product reads: CASSLVPRGSGNNEQFF.